These T cell receptor beta chains were read from a single sample in a study of read filtering for tumor transcriptome and immune sequencing. TCRdb analysed the reads with MiXCR anew, one entry per CDR3 protein. The table records 50,000 to 65,000 distinct CDR3 sequences, around 18% of them present only once. Sample: a population of CD138-negative cells sorted from bone marrow. The receptors derive from a donor at least 40 years old with multiple myeloma. CDR3s include the opening cysteine and the closing phenylalanine or tryptophan. D genes are given only for firm matches. Clone size is shown for a subset of rows, as once, few, many or a class of expanded clone.

CDR3,DNA,J,V,size,D
CATSSPLTNEQFF,TGTGCCACCAGCAGCCCACTAACCAATGAGCAGTTCTTC,TRBJ2-1,TRBV15,many,NA
CASSVRETQYF,TGCGCCAGCAGCGTAAGGGAGACCCAGTACTTC,TRBJ2-5,TRBV5-1,few,NA
CASSETGATYEQYF,TGTGCCAGCAGTGAAACGGGGGCGACCTACGAGCAGTACTTC,TRBJ2-7,TRBV25-1,NA,NA
CASSYIISGGASDTQYF,TGTGCCAGCAGTTACATAATTAGCGGGGGGGCCTCAGATACGCAGTATTTT,TRBJ2-3,TRBV6-6,NA,TRBD2
CAIYGGQDEQYF,TGTGCCATATACGGGGGGCAGGACGAGCAGTACTTC,TRBJ2-7,TRBV7-3,NA,NA
CASVPVAALNTEAFF,TGTGCCAGCGTCCCTGTGGCGGCCTTGAACACTGAAGCTTTCTTT,TRBJ1-1,TRBV7-2,many,NA
CASSLFGTGEKLFF,TGTGCCAGCAGTTTATTTGGGACAGGGGAAAAACTGTTTTTT,TRBJ1-4,TRBV28,many,TRBD1
CASSYGGTVPDTQYF,TGTGCCAGCAGTTATGGCGGGACGGTACCAGATACGCAGTATTTT,TRBJ2-3,TRBV6-5,many,NA
CSVAGTGETYNEQFF,TGCAGCGTTGCTGGGACAGGGGAAACATACAATGAGCAGTTCTTC,TRBJ2-1,TRBV29-1,many,TRBD1
CASSNWDPGTGGYQQFF,TGTGCTAGCAGCAATTGGGACCCCGGGACAGGGGGATATCAGCAGTTCTTC,TRBJ2-1,TRBV7-7,many,TRBD1
CSAEAGGEDEQYF,TGCAGTGCCGAGGCAGGGGGCGAAGACGAGCAGTACTTC,TRBJ2-7,TRBV20-1,many,TRBD1
CASSATSGSNEQYF,TGTGCCAGCAGCGCTACTAGCGGGAGTAACGAGCAGTACTTC,TRBJ2-7,TRBV9,many,TRBD2
CASSYLGASGVTDTQYF,TGTGCCAGCAGCTACCTCGGGGCCAGCGGGGTCACAGATACGCAGTATTTT,TRBJ2-3,TRBV11-3,NA,TRBD2
CASSPERDRGLLASYNEQFF,TGTGCCAGCTCACCAGAAAGGGACAGGGGGCTCCTGGCCTCCTACAATGAGCAGTTCTTC,TRBJ2-1,TRBV18,many,TRBD1
CSAEGLAGVTGELFF,TGCAGCGCCGAGGGCCTAGCGGGAGTAACCGGGGAGCTGTTTTTT,TRBJ2-2,TRBV29-1,many,TRBD2
CAAARGNAGELFF,TGTGCCGCAGCTCGGGGGAACGCCGGGGAGCTGTTTTTT,TRBJ2-2,TRBV2,medium-sized,NA
CASHNTGELFF,TGTGCCAGCCACAACACCGGGGAGCTGTTTTTT,TRBJ2-2,TRBV2,many,NA
CASTSGLAGKRSSYNEQFF,TGTGCCAGCACATCGGGACTAGCGGGAAAAAGGAGCTCCTACAATGAGCAGTTCTTC,TRBJ2-1,TRBV2,NA,TRBD2
CSGLGLANDEQFF,TGCAGTGGGTTGGGACTAGCGAACGATGAGCAGTTCTTC,TRBJ2-1,TRBV20-1,many,TRBD2
CASSIRRSGANVLTF,TGTGCCAGTAGTATCCGCCGCTCTGGGGCCAACGTCCTGACTTTC,TRBJ2-6,TRBV19,NA,NA
CSAIRDRGEPLQRENQPQHF,TGCAGTGCCATCCGGGACAGGGGGGAGCCCCTCCAAAGAGAGAATCAGCCCCAGCATTTT,TRBJ1-5,TRBV20-1,many,TRBD1
CASTPQVYGFQETQYF,TGTGCCAGCACCCCCCAAGTTTACGGTTTCCAAGAGACCCAGTACTTC,TRBJ2-5,TRBV4-2,many,NA
CASSLGLAGNNEQFF,TGTGCCAGCAGCTTGGGGCTAGCGGGAAACAATGAGCAGTTCTTC,TRBJ2-1,TRBV5-4,many,TRBD2
CASSPLGDQPQHF,TGTGCCAGCTCACCGCTGGGGGATCAGCCCCAGCATTTT,TRBJ1-5,TRBV18,many,NA
CASSPRVADTQYF,TGTGCCAGCAGCCCCAGAGTGGCAGATACGCAGTATTTT,TRBJ2-3,TRBV14,many,NA
CASSRRPSPGTGEAFF,TGCGCCAGCAGCCGCCGACCGAGTCCCGGGACAGGTGAAGCTTTCTTT,TRBJ1-1,TRBV5-1,few,TRBD1
CASSVGGTSFGTGELFF,TGTGCCAGCAGTGTGGGCGGGACTAGTTTCGGCACCGGGGAGCTGTTTTTT,TRBJ2-2,TRBV2,many,TRBD2
CASSFSVGQGVFEQYF,TGTGCCAGCAGCTTTTCGGTGGGACAGGGGGTATTTGAGCAGTACTTC,TRBJ2-7,TRBV11-2,many,TRBD1
CAHNAGEKYIQYF,TGTGCCCACAATGCAGGGGAGAAGTACATTCAGTACTTC,TRBJ2-4,TRBV28,many,NA
CASSLAFGTQETQYF,TGCGCCAGCAGCTTGGCCTTCGGCACCCAAGAGACCCAGTACTTC,TRBJ2-5,TRBV5-1,NA,NA
CASSEKIAGADTQYF,TGTGCCAGCAGTGAAAAAATAGCGGGGGCCGATACGCAGTATTTT,TRBJ2-3,TRBV6-1,many,TRBD2
CASGGDGLDNQPQHF,TGTGCCAGCGGGGGGGACGGCCTGGACAATCAGCCCCAGCATTTT,TRBJ1-5,TRBV12-3/TRBV12-4,many,NA
CASSFLPPGLTLEQYF,TGTGCCAGCAGTTTTTTGCCGCCGGGACTGACTCTCGAGCAGTACTTC,TRBJ2-7,TRBV12-3/TRBV12-4,many,NA
CSVMGANVLTF,TGCAGCGTTATGGGGGCCAACGTCCTGACTTTC,TRBJ2-6,TRBV29-1,many,NA
CASSPGILDEQYF,TGTGCCAGCAGCCCCGGCATTTTGGACGAGCAGTACTTC,TRBJ2-7,TRBV7-6,many,NA
CASSTGTSNSIQYF,TGTGCCAGCAGCACCGGGACAAGTAATAGCATTCAGTACTTC,TRBJ2-4,TRBV7-9,many,NA
CASTPTPQGSGFF,TGTGCCAGCACCCCAACTCCTCAGGGATCAGGTTTCTTT,TRBJ1-1,TRBV6-2/TRBV6-3,many,NA
CASSDSRRGLIGYTF,TGTGCCAGCAGTGACTCCCGACGGGGGTTGATAGGCTACACCTTC,TRBJ1-2,TRBV6-4,many,NA
CSARDLGNSYEQYF,TGCAGTGCTAGAGATTTAGGGAACTCCTACGAGCAGTACTTC,TRBJ2-7,TRBV20-1,NA,NA
CASSRTVESEQFF,TGTGCCAGCAGTAGGACGGTCGAGAGTGAGCAGTTCTTC,TRBJ2-1,TRBV6-5,NA,NA
CSAFVQGENTEAFF,TGCAGTGCTTTCGTACAGGGGGAGAACACTGAAGCTTTCTTT,TRBJ1-1,TRBV20-1,many,TRBD1
CASSATASTNEKLFF,TGTGCCAGCAGCGCGACAGCTTCAACTAATGAAAAACTGTTTTTT,TRBJ1-4,TRBV9,many,NA
CASSRTSGRIEETQYF,TGTGCCAGCAGTCGGACTAGCGGGAGGATTGAAGAGACCCAGTACTTC,TRBJ2-5,TRBV12-3/TRBV12-4,NA,TRBD2
CASSLATISKGSYNEQFF,TGTGCCAGCAGCTTAGCGACTATAAGCAAAGGGTCCTACAATGAGCAGTTCTTC,TRBJ2-1,TRBV7-6,many,NA
CASSVTRLNTEAFF,TGTGCCAGCAGTGTGACAAGGCTGAACACTGAAGCTTTCTTT,TRBJ1-1,TRBV6-1,NA,NA
CASSQSATGELFF,TGTGCCAGCAGCCAGTCGGCCACCGGGGAGCTGTTTTTT,TRBJ2-2,TRBV14,many,NA
CASSQTGYASEQYF,TGTGCCAGCAGCCAAACAGGTTACGCGTCCGAGCAGTACTTC,TRBJ2-7,TRBV14,many,NA
CSVGVKGMNTEAFF,TGCAGCGTGGGGGTGAAGGGAATGAACACTGAAGCTTTCTTT,TRBJ1-1,TRBV29-1,many,NA
CASSQGINLISYNERFF,TGTGCCAGCAGCCAAGGGATTAATCTCATCTCCTACAATGAGCGGTTCTTC,TRBJ2-1,TRBV4-2,NA,NA
CASSPNGLAGVTGELFF,TGTGCCAGCAGCCCTAACGGACTAGCGGGGGTCACCGGGGAGCTGTTTTTT,TRBJ2-2,TRBV11-3,many,TRBD2
CASSRPQGWRDTEAFF,TGTGCCAGCAGTAGACCACAGGGCTGGCGGGACACTGAAGCTTTCTTT,TRBJ1-1,TRBV6-5,many,NA
CASSPRTLKDEQFF,TGTGCCAGCAGCCCTCGGACCCTCAAAGATGAGCAGTTCTTC,TRBJ2-1,TRBV7-9,many,NA
CASSLVGGMGSRNEQFF,TGCGCCAGCAGCTTGGTAGGGGGCATGGGAAGTAGGAATGAGCAGTTCTTC,TRBJ2-1,TRBV5-1,NA,TRBD1